This TCR beta chain came from a study of blood T cell repertoires in COVID-19. The data were produced by immunoSEQ multiplex PCR, yet TCRdb's version contains in-frame clones alone and is incomplete. There are 95,000 to 100,000 clones in the sample; approximately 86% occur only once, and approximately 1.7% lies in the top ten. V lost 2 bases and J lost 3, with 9 bases in between. This CDR3 region has 13 residues. Germline CDR1 and CDR2: SGHNT and YYREEE (reference sequence). The chain combines TRBV5-4 with TRBJ2-7, with a tentative D call TRBD1 (5 bases). The source material was peripheral blood. The sequence derives from an elderly man with acute or convalescent COVID-19. The CDR3 sequence is CASSFVQGYEQYF. The CDR3 nucleotides are TGTGCCAGCAGCTTTGTTCAGGGCTACGAGCAGTACTTC.